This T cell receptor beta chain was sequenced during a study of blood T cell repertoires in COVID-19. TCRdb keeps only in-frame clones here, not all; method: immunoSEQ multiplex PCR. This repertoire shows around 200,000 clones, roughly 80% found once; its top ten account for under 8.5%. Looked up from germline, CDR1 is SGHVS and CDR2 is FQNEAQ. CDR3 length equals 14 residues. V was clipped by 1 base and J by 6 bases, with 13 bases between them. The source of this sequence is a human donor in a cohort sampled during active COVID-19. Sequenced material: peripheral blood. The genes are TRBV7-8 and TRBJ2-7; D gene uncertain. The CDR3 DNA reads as TGTGCCAGCAGCTTAGGTGGTCTTCCCGGCGAGCAGTACTTC. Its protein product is CASSLGGLPGEQYF. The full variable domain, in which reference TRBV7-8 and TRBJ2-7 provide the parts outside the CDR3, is GAGVSQSPRYKVAKRGQDVALRCDPISGHVSLFWYQQALGQGPEFLTYFQNEAQLDKSGLPSDRFFAERPEGSVSTLKIQRTQQEDSAVYLCASSLGGLPGEQYFGPGTRLTVT.